These T cell receptor beta chains were read from a single sample in a study of vaccination and CD4 T cells after COVID-19. These receptors have no identified antigens. One entry per CDR3 protein, called by TCRdb with MiXCR from the PCR reads. The sample has 13,000 to 15,000 distinct CDR3 sequences, roughly 73% seen once; the top ten hold roughly 10%. The sequencing sample was made of CD4+ T cells from blood, cultured in vitro. The receptors were gathered from a human donor who had recovered from COVID-19. CDR3s include the opening cysteine and the closing phenylalanine or tryptophan. The D gene is left open where the match is weak. The size entry is marked missing in some rows and otherwise reads once, few, many or a size class.

j_gene: TRBJ2-5
d_gene: NA
v_gene: TRBV27
abundance: NA
CDR3nt: TGTGCCAGCAGTTTAAGACAGGCGCGCGAGACCCAGTACTTC
CDR3aa: CASSLRQARETQYF

j_gene: TRBJ1-6
d_gene: NA
v_gene: TRBV18
abundance: NA
CDR3nt: TGTGCCAGCTCGGCCAGCTCCTATAATTCACCCCTCCACTTT
CDR3aa: CASSASSYNSPLHF

j_gene: TRBJ2-5
d_gene: NA
v_gene: TRBV21-1
abundance: NA
CDR3nt: TGTGCCAGCAGCAAACCGGACAGGTACCAAGAGACCCAGTACTTC
CDR3aa: CASSKPDRYQETQYF

j_gene: TRBJ1-6
d_gene: NA
v_gene: TRBV5-1
abundance: NA
CDR3nt: TGCGCCAGCAGCTTGGGTGCGGGACAACATTCACCCCTCCACTTT
CDR3aa: CASSLGAGQHSPLHF

j_gene: TRBJ2-3
d_gene: TRBD2
v_gene: TRBV20-1
abundance: NA
CDR3nt: TGCAGTGCTAGGGGGAGAGGCGGGAGGGCCGGAGATACGCAGTATTTT
CDR3aa: CSARGRGGRAGDTQYF

j_gene: TRBJ1-2
d_gene: TRBD1
v_gene: TRBV4-3
abundance: NA
CDR3nt: TGCGCCAGCAGCCAAGGGCGGACAGGGGGCTATGGCTACACCTTC
CDR3aa: CASSQGRTGGYGYTF

j_gene: TRBJ2-7
d_gene: NA
v_gene: TRBV15
abundance: NA
CDR3nt: TGTGCCACCAGCAGAGATGGCCCGGGGAGAGGGGGGTACGAGCAGTACTTC
CDR3aa: CATSRDGPGRGGYEQYF

j_gene: TRBJ2-7
d_gene: TRBD2
v_gene: TRBV20-1
abundance: NA
CDR3nt: TGCAGTGCACAAGAGACTAGCTTTTCCTACGAGCAGTACTTC
CDR3aa: CSAQETSFSYEQYF

j_gene: TRBJ1-5
d_gene: NA
v_gene: TRBV20-1
abundance: once
CDR3nt: TGCAGTGCTGGACGGACCGATCAGCCCCAGCATTTT
CDR3aa: CSAGRTDQPQHF

j_gene: TRBJ1-5
d_gene: NA
v_gene: TRBV7-2
abundance: few
CDR3nt: TGTGCCAGCAGCTTAGTACTTGGCAGGGATCAGCCCCAGCATTTT
CDR3aa: CASSLVLGRDQPQHF

j_gene: TRBJ2-7
d_gene: NA
v_gene: TRBV28
abundance: NA
CDR3nt: TGTGCCAGCAGTTTGTGGGGCGAGCAGTACTTC
CDR3aa: CASSLWGEQYF

j_gene: TRBJ2-1
d_gene: NA
v_gene: TRBV28
abundance: NA
CDR3nt: TGTGCCAGCAGTTTGCGGAGGGTACTGAATGAGCAGTTCTTC
CDR3aa: CASSLRRVLNEQFF

j_gene: TRBJ1-1
d_gene: NA
v_gene: TRBV5-1
abundance: NA
CDR3nt: TGCGCCAGCAGCTTGGTGAATAGGACGGCGAACACTGAAGCTTTCTTT
CDR3aa: CASSLVNRTANTEAFF

j_gene: TRBJ1-5
d_gene: NA
v_gene: TRBV7-9
abundance: NA
CDR3nt: TGTGCCAGCAGCATATCCTCCGGGACCCGCAATCAGCCCCAGCATTTT
CDR3aa: CASSISSGTRNQPQHF

j_gene: TRBJ2-7
d_gene: TRBD1
v_gene: TRBV6-2/TRBV6-3
abundance: NA
CDR3nt: TGTGCCAGCAGTTACGCCGGACAGGGGCTCTACGAGCAGTACTTC
CDR3aa: CASSYAGQGLYEQYF

j_gene: TRBJ2-1
d_gene: NA
v_gene: TRBV7-8
abundance: NA
CDR3nt: TGTGCCAGCAGCTTAGTGGGTTATTCGGGAAGCTCCTACAATGAGCAGTTCTTC
CDR3aa: CASSLVGYSGSSYNEQFF

j_gene: TRBJ1-1
d_gene: NA
v_gene: TRBV6-1
abundance: NA
CDR3nt: TGTGCCAGCAGTGAAGTGGGACGCACTGAAGCTTTCTTT
CDR3aa: CASSEVGRTEAFF

j_gene: TRBJ2-3
d_gene: TRBD1
v_gene: TRBV28
abundance: few
CDR3nt: TGTGCCAGCAGTTATGGGACAGGTCATTACACAGATACGCAGTATTTT
CDR3aa: CASSYGTGHYTDTQYF

j_gene: TRBJ2-2
d_gene: TRBD1
v_gene: TRBV6-1
abundance: NA
CDR3nt: TGTGCCAGCAGTCGACAGGGTGGTACCGGGGAGCTGTTTTTT
CDR3aa: CASSRQGGTGELFF

j_gene: TRBJ2-2
d_gene: NA
v_gene: TRBV19
abundance: NA
CDR3nt: TGTGCCAGTAGTATAGACAGGGGGGTGGCCGGGGAGCTGTTTTTT
CDR3aa: CASSIDRGVAGELFF

j_gene: TRBJ2-5
d_gene: TRBD2
v_gene: TRBV5-6
abundance: NA
CDR3nt: TGCGCCAGCAGCTTGGCCGGGGGGCAAGAGACCCAGTACTTC
CDR3aa: CASSLAGGQETQYF

j_gene: TRBJ2-6
d_gene: NA
v_gene: TRBV5-4
abundance: NA
CDR3nt: TGTGCCAGCAGTTTGAGGGGCTCTGGGGCCAACGTCCTGACTTTC
CDR3aa: CASSLRGSGANVLTF

j_gene: TRBJ2-1
d_gene: TRBD2
v_gene: TRBV20-1
abundance: few
CDR3nt: TGCAGTGCCCGACTAGCGGCCGACTACAATGAGCAGTTCTTC
CDR3aa: CSARLAADYNEQFF

j_gene: TRBJ1-3
d_gene: NA
v_gene: TRBV6-1
abundance: NA
CDR3nt: TGTGCCAGCAGCGTTACAGGGTCCTCTGGAAACACCATATATTTT
CDR3aa: CASSVTGSSGNTIYF

j_gene: TRBJ2-7
d_gene: TRBD1
v_gene: TRBV5-3
abundance: NA
CDR3nt: TGTGCCAGAGAGAGGACAGGGACCTACGAGCAGTACTTC
CDR3aa: CARERTGTYEQYF

j_gene: TRBJ1-1
d_gene: NA
v_gene: TRBV6-2/TRBV6-3
abundance: NA
CDR3nt: TGTGCCAGCAGGCCGCAACCTTCGGGTTCAGCTTTCTTT
CDR3aa: CASRPQPSGSAFF

j_gene: TRBJ2-5
d_gene: TRBD2
v_gene: TRBV10-3
abundance: NA
CDR3nt: TGTGCCATCAGTGACGTCGGGACTAGCGGGAAAGAGACCCAGTACTTC
CDR3aa: CAISDVGTSGKETQYF

j_gene: TRBJ1-1
d_gene: NA
v_gene: TRBV4-1
abundance: NA
CDR3nt: TGCGCCAGCGGACATCGTGGGGGGACTGAAGCTTTCTTT
CDR3aa: CASGHRGGTEAFF

j_gene: TRBJ2-5
d_gene: NA
v_gene: TRBV20-1
abundance: NA
CDR3nt: TGCAGTGCCAGACCCCAAGAGACCCAGTACTTC
CDR3aa: CSARPQETQYF

j_gene: TRBJ1-2
d_gene: TRBD1
v_gene: TRBV27
abundance: large
CDR3nt: TGTGCCAGCAGCACCCAGGGACAGGGTTATGGCTACACCTTC
CDR3aa: CASSTQGQGYGYTF

j_gene: TRBJ2-2
d_gene: TRBD2
v_gene: TRBV6-1
abundance: few
CDR3nt: TGTGCCAGCAGAGGCACCGGGACTAGCGGCGGCACCGGGGAGCTGTTTTTT
CDR3aa: CASRGTGTSGGTGELFF

j_gene: TRBJ1-2
d_gene: TRBD1
v_gene: TRBV29-1
abundance: once
CDR3nt: TGCAGCGTTGGGGGGACAGGAAACTATGGCTACACCTTC
CDR3aa: CSVGGTGNYGYTF

j_gene: TRBJ1-6
d_gene: TRBD1
v_gene: TRBV6-1
abundance: NA
CDR3nt: TGTGCCAGCAGCTCTCCGGGACAGGGGAGGACTACCCTCCACTTT
CDR3aa: CASSSPGQGRTTLHF

j_gene: TRBJ2-1
d_gene: NA
v_gene: TRBV20-1
abundance: NA
CDR3nt: TGCAGTGCTCCCCAGGCCCACGGCGGGCAGTTCTTC
CDR3aa: CSAPQAHGGQFF

j_gene: TRBJ1-6
d_gene: NA
v_gene: TRBV7-9
abundance: NA
CDR3nt: TGTGCCAGCAGCTTAGCGGGGAACTCACCCCTCCACTTT
CDR3aa: CASSLAGNSPLHF

j_gene: TRBJ1-2
d_gene: TRBD1
v_gene: TRBV19
abundance: NA
CDR3nt: TGTGCCAGTAGTATAGGTTTCGGCAGGGGGCCGGGCTACACCTTC
CDR3aa: CASSIGFGRGPGYTF

j_gene: TRBJ2-5
d_gene: NA
v_gene: TRBV5-1
abundance: NA
CDR3nt: TGCGCCAGCAGCGATACCGACGGGGAAGAGACCCAGTACTTC
CDR3aa: CASSDTDGEETQYF

j_gene: TRBJ1-1
d_gene: NA
v_gene: TRBV6-1
abundance: once
CDR3nt: TGTGCCAGCAGTGAAAGGGGGGGAACAGAAGCTTTCTTT
CDR3aa: CASSERGGTEAFF

j_gene: TRBJ2-2
d_gene: TRBD2
v_gene: TRBV5-1
abundance: NA
CDR3nt: TGCGCCAGCAGGTGGACTAGCGGGAGTCCAAACACCGGGGAGCTGTTTTTT
CDR3aa: CASRWTSGSPNTGELFF

j_gene: TRBJ1-3
d_gene: NA
v_gene: TRBV20-1
abundance: NA
CDR3nt: TGCAGTGCTAGAGATGCGGACAGCTCTGGAAACACCATATATTTT
CDR3aa: CSARDADSSGNTIYF

j_gene: TRBJ2-7
d_gene: NA
v_gene: TRBV7-3
abundance: NA
CDR3nt: TGTGCCAGCAGCCCCGGGAGCGGGCCCTACGAGCAGTACTTC
CDR3aa: CASSPGSGPYEQYF

j_gene: TRBJ2-7
d_gene: TRBD2
v_gene: TRBV2
abundance: NA
CDR3nt: TGTGCCAGCAGCGCACTAGCGGGAGACTCCTACGAGCAGTACTTC
CDR3aa: CASSALAGDSYEQYF

j_gene: TRBJ1-2
d_gene: TRBD1
v_gene: TRBV2
abundance: NA
CDR3nt: TGTGCCAGCAGTGACGCCGTGCCCAGGGGGCGCGACTATGGCTACACCTTC
CDR3aa: CASSDAVPRGRDYGYTF

j_gene: TRBJ2-7
d_gene: TRBD1
v_gene: TRBV29-1
abundance: NA
CDR3nt: TGCAGCGTTGAGGGGACAGCTCCCTACGAGCAGTACTTC
CDR3aa: CSVEGTAPYEQYF

j_gene: TRBJ1-5
d_gene: NA
v_gene: TRBV30
abundance: NA
CDR3nt: TGTGCCTGGAGTGACTTGAAGCCCCCAAATCAGCCCCAGCATTTT
CDR3aa: CAWSDLKPPNQPQHF

j_gene: TRBJ1-3
d_gene: NA
v_gene: TRBV6-1
abundance: NA
CDR3nt: TGTGCCAGCAGTGGACGACTGAACTCTGGAAACACCATATATTTT
CDR3aa: CASSGRLNSGNTIYF

j_gene: TRBJ2-5
d_gene: NA
v_gene: TRBV19
abundance: medium-sized
CDR3nt: TGTGCCAGTAGCCCCCGGTTTGAACCGTCAGGGACCCAGTACTTC
CDR3aa: CASSPRFEPSGTQYF

j_gene: TRBJ2-7
d_gene: NA
v_gene: TRBV7-2
abundance: once
CDR3nt: TGTGCCAGCAGACGGGACGCAGCCTACGAGCAGTACTTC
CDR3aa: CASRRDAAYEQYF

j_gene: TRBJ1-2
d_gene: NA
v_gene: TRBV19
abundance: NA
CDR3nt: TGTGCCAGTAAGGGCGAAGGTTCGACTGGCTACACCTTC
CDR3aa: CASKGEGSTGYTF

j_gene: TRBJ2-5
d_gene: NA
v_gene: TRBV6-2/TRBV6-3
abundance: NA
CDR3nt: TGTGCCAGCAACAATATCCCCAGCGCGAGAGAAACCCAGTACTTC
CDR3aa: CASNNIPSARETQYF

j_gene: TRBJ2-6
d_gene: TRBD1
v_gene: TRBV7-2
abundance: NA
CDR3nt: TGTGCCAGCAGCCCAGACAGGGTCGGGGCCAACGTCCTGACTTTC
CDR3aa: CASSPDRVGANVLTF

j_gene: TRBJ2-3
d_gene: TRBD2
v_gene: TRBV20-1
abundance: NA
CDR3nt: TGCAGTGCTATTGCGGGAGGGTTGGAGGATACGCAGTATTTT
CDR3aa: CSAIAGGLEDTQYF

j_gene: TRBJ2-7
d_gene: NA
v_gene: TRBV20-1
abundance: NA
CDR3nt: TGCAGTGCGATATGGGTTGGGGGGACCTACGAGCAGTACTTC
CDR3aa: CSAIWVGGTYEQYF

j_gene: TRBJ1-6
d_gene: NA
v_gene: TRBV20-1
abundance: few
CDR3nt: TGCAGTGCTCTAGAGGGCTATAATTCACCCCTCCACTTT
CDR3aa: CSALEGYNSPLHF